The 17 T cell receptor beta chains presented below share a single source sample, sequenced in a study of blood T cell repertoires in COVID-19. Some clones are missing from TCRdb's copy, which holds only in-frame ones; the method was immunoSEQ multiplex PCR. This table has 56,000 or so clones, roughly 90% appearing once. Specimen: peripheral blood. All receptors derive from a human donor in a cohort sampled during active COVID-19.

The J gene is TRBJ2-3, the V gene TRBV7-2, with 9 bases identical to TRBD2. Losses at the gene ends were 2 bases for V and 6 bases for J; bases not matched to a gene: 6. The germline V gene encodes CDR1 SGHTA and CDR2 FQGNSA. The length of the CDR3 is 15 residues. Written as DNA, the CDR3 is TGTGCCAGCAGCTTACGTCCTAGCGGGGAGGATACGCAGTATTTT. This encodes CASSLRPSGEDTQYF.

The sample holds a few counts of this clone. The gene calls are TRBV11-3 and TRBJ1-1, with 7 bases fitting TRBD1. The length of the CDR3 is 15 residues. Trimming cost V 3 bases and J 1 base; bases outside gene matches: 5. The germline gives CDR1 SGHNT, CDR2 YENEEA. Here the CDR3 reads CASSLGGQPNTEAFF. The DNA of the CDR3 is TGTGCCAGCAGCTTGGGGGGACAGCCGAACACTGAAGCTTTCTTT.

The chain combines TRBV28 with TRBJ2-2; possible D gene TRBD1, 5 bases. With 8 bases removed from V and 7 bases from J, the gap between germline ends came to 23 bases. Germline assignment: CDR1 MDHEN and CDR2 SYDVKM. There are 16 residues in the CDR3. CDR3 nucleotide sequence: TGTGCCAGCCGCACAGGAGACAGTAGATTAGGCGGGGAGCTGTTTTTT. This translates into CASRTGDSRLGGELFF.

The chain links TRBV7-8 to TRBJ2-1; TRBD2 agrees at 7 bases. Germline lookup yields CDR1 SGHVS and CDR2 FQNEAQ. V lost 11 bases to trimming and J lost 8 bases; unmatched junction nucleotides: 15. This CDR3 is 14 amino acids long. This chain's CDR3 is CASYGTGRFHEQFF. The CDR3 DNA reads TGTGCCTCTTATGGGACCGGGAGGTTCCATGAGCAGTTCTTC.

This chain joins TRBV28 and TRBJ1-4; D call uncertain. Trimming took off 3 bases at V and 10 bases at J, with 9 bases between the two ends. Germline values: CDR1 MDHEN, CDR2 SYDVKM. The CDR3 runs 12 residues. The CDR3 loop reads CASSFSIRKLFF. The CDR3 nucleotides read TGTGCCAGCAGTTTCTCCATTAGAAAACTGTTTTTT.

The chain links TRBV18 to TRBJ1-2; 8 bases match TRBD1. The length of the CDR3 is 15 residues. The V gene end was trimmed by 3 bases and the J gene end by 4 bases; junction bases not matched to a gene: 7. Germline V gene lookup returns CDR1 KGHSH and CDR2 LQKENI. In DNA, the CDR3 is TGTGCCAGCTCACCCGCGACAGGGGTGAGCTATGGCTACACCTTC. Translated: CASSPATGVSYGYTF.

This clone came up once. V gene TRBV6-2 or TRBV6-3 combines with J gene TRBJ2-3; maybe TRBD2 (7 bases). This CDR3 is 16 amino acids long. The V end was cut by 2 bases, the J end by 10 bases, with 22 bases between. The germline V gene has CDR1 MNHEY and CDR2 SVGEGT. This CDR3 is CASSYATGGGRVAQYF. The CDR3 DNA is TGTGCCAGCAGTTACGCGACTGGCGGGGGCAGAGTAGCGCAGTATTTT.

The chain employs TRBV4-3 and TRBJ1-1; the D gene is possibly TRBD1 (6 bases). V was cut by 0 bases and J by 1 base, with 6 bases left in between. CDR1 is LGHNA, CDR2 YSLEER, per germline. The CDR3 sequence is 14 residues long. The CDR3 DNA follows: TGCGCCAGCAGCCAAGACAGGGGGAACACTGAAGCTTTCTTT. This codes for CASSQDRGNTEAFF.

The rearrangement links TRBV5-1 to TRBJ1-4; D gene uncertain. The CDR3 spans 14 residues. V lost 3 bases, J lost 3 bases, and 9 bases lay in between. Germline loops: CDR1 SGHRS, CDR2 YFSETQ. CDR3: CASSSSQPNEKLFF. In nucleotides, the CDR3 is TGCGCCAGCAGCTCCTCACAGCCTAATGAAAAACTGTTTTTT.

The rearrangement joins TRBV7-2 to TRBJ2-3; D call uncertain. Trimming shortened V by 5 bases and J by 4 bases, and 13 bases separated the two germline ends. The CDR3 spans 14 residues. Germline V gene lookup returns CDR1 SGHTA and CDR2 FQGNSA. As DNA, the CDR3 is TGTGCCAGCAGCATCGCCGGAGTCTCAGATACGCAGTATTTT. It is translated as CASSIAGVSDTQYF.

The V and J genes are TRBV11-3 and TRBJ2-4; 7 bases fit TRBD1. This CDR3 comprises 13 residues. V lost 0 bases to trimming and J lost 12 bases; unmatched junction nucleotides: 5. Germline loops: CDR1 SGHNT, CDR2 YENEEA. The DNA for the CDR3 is TGTGCCAGCAGCTTAGATGGGGGACAGTCTCAGTACTTC. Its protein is CASSLDGGQSQYF.

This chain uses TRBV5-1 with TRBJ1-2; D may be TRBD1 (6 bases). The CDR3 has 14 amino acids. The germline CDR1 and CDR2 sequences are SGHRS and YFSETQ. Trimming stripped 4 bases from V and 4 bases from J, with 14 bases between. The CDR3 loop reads CASSNPSTGYGYTF. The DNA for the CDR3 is TGCGCCAGCAGCAACCCATCGACAGGCTATGGCTACACCTTC.

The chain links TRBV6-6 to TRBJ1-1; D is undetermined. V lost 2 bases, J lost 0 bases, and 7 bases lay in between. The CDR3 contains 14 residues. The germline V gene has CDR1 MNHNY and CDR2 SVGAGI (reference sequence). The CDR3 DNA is TGTGCCAGCAGTTACACCTCAGTGAACACTGAAGCTTTCTTT. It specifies CASSYTSVNTEAFF.

CDR3 DNA: TGTGCCAGCAGCGCGGTGTTGGGGGCCCCAAGGCCCTACGAGCAGTACTTC. This gives the protein CASSAVLGAPRPYEQYF. This sequence joins TRBV5-6 and TRBJ2-7; D possibly corresponds to TRBD1 (6 bases). Germline-derived CDR1 and CDR2 are SGHDT and YYEEEE. V lost 4 bases to trimming and J lost 2 bases, with 22 bases between them. The CDR3 extends over 17 amino acids.

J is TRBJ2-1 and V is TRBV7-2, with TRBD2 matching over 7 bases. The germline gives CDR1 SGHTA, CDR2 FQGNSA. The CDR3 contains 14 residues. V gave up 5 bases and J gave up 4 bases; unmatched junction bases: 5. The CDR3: CASSGGTTYNEQFF. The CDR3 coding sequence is TGTGCCAGCAGCGGGGGGACTACTTACAATGAGCAGTTCTTC.

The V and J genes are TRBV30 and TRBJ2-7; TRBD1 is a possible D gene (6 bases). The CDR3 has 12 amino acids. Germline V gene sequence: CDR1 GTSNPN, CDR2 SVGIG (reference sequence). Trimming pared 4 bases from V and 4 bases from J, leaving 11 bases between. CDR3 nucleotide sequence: TGTGCCTGGAACCAGGGGATGTACGAGCAGTACTTC. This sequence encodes CAWNQGMYEQYF.

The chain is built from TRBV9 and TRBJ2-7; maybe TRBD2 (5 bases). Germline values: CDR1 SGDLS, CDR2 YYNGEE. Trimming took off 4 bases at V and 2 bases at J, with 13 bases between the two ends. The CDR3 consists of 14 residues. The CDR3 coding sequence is TGTGCCAGCAGCCCCGGGGTTCCGGCCTACGAGCAGTACTTC. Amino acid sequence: CASSPGVPAYEQYF.